This T cell receptor (beta chain) derives from a study of blood T cell repertoires in COVID-19. Across the whole study: Researchers got acute and convalescent COVID-19 samples from the United States, Italy and Spain.

Germline assignment: CDR1 MNHEY and CDR2 SVGAGI. V dropped 10 bases and J dropped 6; count of bases not matched to a gene: 12. The CDR3 is made up of 14 amino acids. Seattle's cohort entered during active infection and was followed longitudinally. Sequencing used immunoSEQ multiplex PCR; TCRdb keeps in-frame clones, though not all of them. This sample has roughly 500,000 clones, with roughly 87% found just once. The source is a man in his late teens or twenties with COVID-19, enrolled during active disease. This chain joins TRBV6-5 and TRBJ2-7; 10 bases match TRBD1. Sequencing input: peripheral blood. The CDR3 protein is CATSGTGEWSEQYF. As DNA, the CDR3 is TGTGCCACTTCCGGGACAGGGGAGTGGAGCGAGCAGTACTTC.